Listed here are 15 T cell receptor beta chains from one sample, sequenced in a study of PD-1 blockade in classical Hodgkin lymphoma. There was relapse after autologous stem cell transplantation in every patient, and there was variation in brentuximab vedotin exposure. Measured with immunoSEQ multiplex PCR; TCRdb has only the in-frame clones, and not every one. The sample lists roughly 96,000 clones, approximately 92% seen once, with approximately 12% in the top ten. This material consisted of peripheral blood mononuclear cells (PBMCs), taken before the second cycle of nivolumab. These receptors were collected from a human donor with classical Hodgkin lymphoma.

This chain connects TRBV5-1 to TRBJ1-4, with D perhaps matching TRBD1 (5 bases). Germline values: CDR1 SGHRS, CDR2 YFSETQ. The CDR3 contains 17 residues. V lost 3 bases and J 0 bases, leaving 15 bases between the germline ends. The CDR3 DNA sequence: TGCGCCAGCAGCTCTAGGCTTGGGGCCGCAACTAATGAAAAACTGTTTTTT. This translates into CASSSRLGAATNEKLFF.

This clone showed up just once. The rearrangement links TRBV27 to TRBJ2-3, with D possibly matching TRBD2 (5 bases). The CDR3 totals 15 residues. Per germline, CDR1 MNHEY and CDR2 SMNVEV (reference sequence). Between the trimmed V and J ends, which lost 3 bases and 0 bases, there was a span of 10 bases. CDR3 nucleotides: TGTGCCAGCAGTTTGGTAACGGGAAGCACAGATACGCAGTATTTT. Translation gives CASSLVTGSTDTQYF.

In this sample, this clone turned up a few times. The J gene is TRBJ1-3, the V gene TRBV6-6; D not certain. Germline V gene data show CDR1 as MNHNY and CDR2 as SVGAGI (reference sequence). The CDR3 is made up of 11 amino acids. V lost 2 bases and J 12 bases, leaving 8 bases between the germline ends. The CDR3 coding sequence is TGTGCCAGCAGTTACGGCGGGAGCATATATTTT. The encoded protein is CASSYGGSIYF.

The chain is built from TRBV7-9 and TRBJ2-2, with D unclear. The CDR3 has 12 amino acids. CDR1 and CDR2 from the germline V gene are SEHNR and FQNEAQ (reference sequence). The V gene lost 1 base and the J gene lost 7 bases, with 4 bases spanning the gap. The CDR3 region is CASSLGVGELFF. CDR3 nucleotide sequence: TGTGCCAGCAGCTTAGGGGTCGGGGAGCTGTTTTTT. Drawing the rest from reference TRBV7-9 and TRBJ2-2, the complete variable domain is DTGVSQNPRHKITKRGQNVTFRCDPISEHNRLYWYRQTLGQGPEFLTYFQNEAQLEKSRLLSDRFSAERPKGSFSTLEIQRTEQGDSAMYLCASSLGVGELFFGEGSRLTVL.

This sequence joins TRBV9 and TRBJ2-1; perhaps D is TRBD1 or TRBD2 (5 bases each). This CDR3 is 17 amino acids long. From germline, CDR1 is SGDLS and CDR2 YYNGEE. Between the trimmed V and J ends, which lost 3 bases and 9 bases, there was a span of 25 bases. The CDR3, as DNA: TGTGCCAGCAGCGCAACCCCCGGGACCCCTTTTGTAAGTGAGCAGTTCTTC. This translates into CASSATPGTPFVSEQFF.

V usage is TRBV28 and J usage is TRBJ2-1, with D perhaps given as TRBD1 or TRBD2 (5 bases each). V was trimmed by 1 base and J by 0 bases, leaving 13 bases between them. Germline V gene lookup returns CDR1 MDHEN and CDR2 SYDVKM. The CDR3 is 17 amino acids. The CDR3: CASSLSGTVSSYNEQFF. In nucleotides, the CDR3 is TGTGCCAGCAGTTTATCGGGGACGGTAAGCTCCTACAATGAGCAGTTCTTC.

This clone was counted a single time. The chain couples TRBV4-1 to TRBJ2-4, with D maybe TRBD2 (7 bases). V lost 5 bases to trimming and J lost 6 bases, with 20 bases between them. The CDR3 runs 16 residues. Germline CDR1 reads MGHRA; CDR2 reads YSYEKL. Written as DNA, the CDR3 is TGCGCCAGCAGCAACCCGTGGGGGGGGGCGAGAAACATTCAGTACTTC. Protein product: CASSNPWGGARNIQYF.

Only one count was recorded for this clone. The CDR3 loop is CASSLDRTFYEQYF. CDR3 DNA: TGTGCCAGCAGTTTGGACAGGACCTTCTACGAGCAGTACTTC. The chain links TRBV28 to TRBJ2-7; 7 nucleotides agree with TRBD1. Germline assignment: CDR1 MDHEN and CDR2 SYDVKM. J gave up 3 bases and V 3 bases, and 5 bases lay outside the gene matches. CDR3 size: 14 residues.

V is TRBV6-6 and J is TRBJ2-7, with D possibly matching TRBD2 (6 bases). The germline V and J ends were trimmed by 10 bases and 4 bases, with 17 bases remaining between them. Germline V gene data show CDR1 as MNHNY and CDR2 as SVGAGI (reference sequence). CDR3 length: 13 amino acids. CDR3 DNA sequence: TGTGCCACTGCACCGGGAGTCCCTTACGAGCAGTACTTC. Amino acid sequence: CATAPGVPYEQYF.

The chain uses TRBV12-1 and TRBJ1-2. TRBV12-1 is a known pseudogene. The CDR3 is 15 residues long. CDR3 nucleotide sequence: TGTGCCAGCAGCCCTCGACGGGGTTTCCACTATGGCTACACCTTC. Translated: CASSPRRGFHYGYTF.

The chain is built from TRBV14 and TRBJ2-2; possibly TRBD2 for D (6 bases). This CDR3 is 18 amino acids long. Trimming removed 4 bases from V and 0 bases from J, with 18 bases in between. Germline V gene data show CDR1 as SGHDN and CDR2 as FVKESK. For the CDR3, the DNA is TGTGCCAGCAGCCCTCAAACTAGCTGGTGGGCGAACACCGGGGAGCTGTTTTTT. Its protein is CASSPQTSWWANTGELFF.

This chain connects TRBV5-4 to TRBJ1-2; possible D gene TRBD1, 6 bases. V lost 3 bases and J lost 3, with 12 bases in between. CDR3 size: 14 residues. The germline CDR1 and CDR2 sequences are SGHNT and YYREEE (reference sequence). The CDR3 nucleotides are TGTGCCAGCAGCTCGCAGGGGTTTGACTATGGCTACACCTTC. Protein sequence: CASSSQGFDYGYTF.

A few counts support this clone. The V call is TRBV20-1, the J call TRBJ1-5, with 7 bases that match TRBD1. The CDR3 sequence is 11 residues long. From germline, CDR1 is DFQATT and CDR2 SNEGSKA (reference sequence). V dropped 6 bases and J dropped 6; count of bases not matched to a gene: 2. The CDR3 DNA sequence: TGCAGTGCCCCAGGGGGTCAGCCCCAGCATTTT. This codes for CSAPGGQPQHF.

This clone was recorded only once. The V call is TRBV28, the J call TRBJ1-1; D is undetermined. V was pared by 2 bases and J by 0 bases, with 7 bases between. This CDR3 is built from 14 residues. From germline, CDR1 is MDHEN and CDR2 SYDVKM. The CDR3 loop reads CASSLVHMNTEAFF. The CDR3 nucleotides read TGTGCCAGCAGTTTAGTACATATGAACACTGAAGCTTTCTTT.

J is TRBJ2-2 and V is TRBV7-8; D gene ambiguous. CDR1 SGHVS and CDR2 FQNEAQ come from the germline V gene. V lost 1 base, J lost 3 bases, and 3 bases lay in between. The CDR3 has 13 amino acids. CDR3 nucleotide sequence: TGTGCCAGCAGCTTAGTCGACACCGGGGAGCTGTTTTTT. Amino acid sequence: CASSLVDTGELFF. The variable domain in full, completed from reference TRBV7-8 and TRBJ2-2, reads GAGVSQSPRYKVAKRGQDVALRCDPISGHVSLFWYQQALGQGPEFLTYFQNEAQLDKSGLPSDRFFAERPEGSVSTLKIQRTQQEDSAVYLCASSLVDTGELFFGEGSRLTVL.